Presented here are 7 T cell receptor beta chains from one specimen sequenced in a study of a mutant IDH1 vaccine in newly diagnosed glioma. Time point given: week 23, last vaccination. In the vaccine, a single dose held 300 ug of the mutant IDH1 20-mer peptide, along with topical imiquimod. Antigen specificity for these receptors is unknown. Assay: immunoSEQ multiplex PCR; the TCRdb copy retains only in-frame clones and omits some. The sample carries approximately 66,000 clones, 75% to 90% recorded once. This specimen consisted of PBMCs, obtained from a glioma patient whose treatment included an IDH1 peptide vaccine. The receptors derive from a man aged 18 to 29 with glioma.

In this sample, this clone turned up a few times. V usage is TRBV30 and J usage is TRBJ1-1; D is perhaps TRBD1 (5 bases). Trimming cost V 1 base and J 5 bases, with 11 bases left between them. CDR1 is GTSNPN and CDR2 is SVGIG in the germline V gene (reference sequence). The CDR3 is made up of 13 amino acids. In DNA form, the CDR3 reads TGTGCCTGGAGTGAGTGGGGGAGTACTGAAGCTTTCTTT. As protein: CAWSEWGSTEAFF.

This chain connects TRBV28 to TRBJ2-7, with 8 bases matching TRBD1. This CDR3 comprises 13 residues. The germline V gene encodes CDR1 MDHEN and CDR2 SYDVKM. V shed 7 bases, J shed 1 base, and the junction held 3 bases outside the gene matches. CDR3 sequence (DNA): TGTGCCAGCAAACGGACAGGGTCCTACGAGCAGTACTTC. Translation: CASKRTGSYEQYF.

This clone was detected only once. V is TRBV28 and J is TRBJ1-4; D call uncertain. CDR1 is MDHEN, CDR2 SYDVKM, per germline. V gave up 6 bases and J gave up 0 bases, with 14 bases separating them. The CDR3 has 16 residues. The CDR3 nucleotides read TGTGCCAGCAGCACCCAGTGGGCTGCAACTAATGAAAAACTGTTTTTT. This translates into CASSTQWAATNEKLFF.

This clone was seen just once. The V gene is TRBV27, the J gene TRBJ2-7; D may match TRBD1 or TRBD2 (6 bases each). The CDR3 covers 13 residues. Trimming removed 5 bases at V and 5 bases at J, with 13 bases between. Germline CDR1 is MNHEY and CDR2 is SMNVEV (reference sequence). CDR3: CASSGQGRHEQYF. In DNA, the CDR3 is TGTGCCAGCAGTGGGCAGGGGAGGCACGAGCAGTACTTC.

This clone has more than one count but fewer than ten. CDR3 amino acids: CASSFPDRGETQYF. CDR3 DNA: TGTGCCAGCAGCTTCCCGGACAGGGGAGAGACCCAGTACTTC. The rearrangement uses TRBV7-2 and TRBJ2-5, with TRBD1 matching over 9 bases. Germline CDR1 and CDR2: SGHTA and FQGNSA. The CDR3 extends over 14 amino acids. V lost 3 bases to trimming and J lost 4 bases; unmatched junction nucleotides: 3.

The chain carries TRBV14 and TRBJ1-1; tentative D call: TRBD1 (6 bases). The V end was cut by 4 bases, the J end by 5 bases, with 29 bases between. The CDR3 consists of 19 residues. CDR1 is SGHDN, CDR2 FVKESK, per germline. CDR3 in DNA: TGTGCCAGCAGCCCCCCGGGGCAGGGGAGAAAGTATCTCGGGACTGAAGCTTTCTTT. Translating gives CASSPPGQGRKYLGTEAFF.

The rearrangement uses TRBV15 and TRBJ2-1; D not resolved. Germline V gene lookup returns CDR1 LNHNV and CDR2 YYDKDF (reference sequence). CDR3 length equals 15 residues. V shed 2 bases and J shed 4 bases, with 12 bases lying between them. DNA of the CDR3: TGTGCCACCAGCAGAATACCAGGAGCTTACAATGAGCAGTTCTTC. It encodes CATSRIPGAYNEQFF.